This record covers a single T cell receptor beta chain. The antigen remains unidentified. Sequencing was performed with immunoSEQ multiplex PCR; in TCRdb, only in-frame clones are kept and a portion is missing. The sample consists of 96,000 or so clones, 92% of them appearing once. The germline V gene has CDR1 SGHRS and CDR2 YFSETQ. The CDR3 is made up of 15 amino acids. V gave up 2 bases and J gave up 0 bases; unmatched junction bases: 3. The data belong to a study of graft-versus-host responses after intestinal transplantation. Study in general: Multivisceral, liver-intestinal, or isolated intestinal transplants were received by the recipients. Uniformly, recipients were administered anti-thymocyte globulin induction with subsequent tacrolimus and steroids for approximately three years. Study-level results: Peak levels of circulating GvH clones tracked with early post-transplant HvG declines.

This sequence was found in a human donor who received an intestinal transplant. The chain has TRBV5-1 and TRBJ2-7, with TRBD2 matching over 9 bases. The sequenced sample was unstimulated CD4+ T cells sorted from spleen or lymph node cells, obtained before intestinal transplant. This chain's CDR3 is CASSFGLAFSYEQYF. CDR3 bases: TGCGCCAGCAGCTTCGGACTAGCGTTCTCCTACGAGCAGTACTTC.